This T cell receptor (beta chain) was captured in a study of T-cell reconstitution after alpha-beta-depleted transplantation in children (dated by TCRdb to about 2016). With respect to the entire study: Using TCR repertoire profiling, the study followed T-cell immune reconstitution in a quantitative way in children after TCRalphabeta/CD19-depleted allogeneic hematopoietic cell transplantation.

V has 6 bases trimmed and J has 5 bases trimmed; junction bases matching no gene number 11. The CDR3 starts with the cysteine, ends with the phenylalanine, and has 16 residues. Only the CDR3 portion is preserved as DNA: 48 bases, with reading frame beginning at the first base. Reading the germline V gene gives CDR1 MNHEY and CDR2 SVGEGT. The library came from PCR. The listed sequencing device is Illumina HiSeq 2500. Molecular barcoding was employed in the preparation of TCR libraries, with unique molecular identifiers being used to normalize TCRbeta repertoire quantification. The public sequencing data were trimmed at Q25 with fastp and processed into clonotypes with MiXCR by TCRdb, which kept only in-frame beta chains. Entries that share a CDR3 protein sequence are merged under the most common genes and DNA. The table for this sample lists 500,000 or so distinct CDR3 sequences; 32% of them were counted only once. The top ten clonotypes cover around 2.5% of the sample.

With respect to this clonotype: Its recognized antigen is unknown. Per-base quality was not reported, and no clone a single base away is much larger than it.

This receptor was obtained from a human donor who donated a stem cell graft to a child with aplastic anemia. Sequences were derived from PBMCs from the stem cell graft donor, sampled from the stem cell graft. The rearrangement combines TRBV6-2 or TRBV6-3 with TRBJ2-5, and TRBD2 aligns with 11 junction nucleotides. The CDR3 here reads CASSHRAGLAVETQYF. The bases are TGTGCCAGCAGCCATCGAGCGGGACTAGCGGTTGAGACCCAGTACTTC.